These 30 T cell receptor beta chains came from one sample sequenced in a study of low-dose radiotherapy and immunotherapy resistance in tumors. Noted time point: before trial treatment. TRAV- and TRBV-specific primers were used for first-strand cDNA, which covered alpha and beta chains. Using a constant-region primer together with a V-primer adapter, TCRs were subjected to about 18 PCR cycles of amplification. From the reads, TCRdb called clonotypes with MiXCR, one entry per CDR3 protein. The table shows tens of thousands of distinct CDR3 sequences, with roughly a sixth occurring only once. The material was PBMCs, obtained before treatment. Receptors were obtained from a male donor with prostate cancer.

This clonotype has ten or more counts. The V call is TRBV6-5, the J call TRBJ2-5; 8 bases line up with TRBD2. This CDR3 contains 13 residues. Germline loops: CDR1 MNHEY, CDR2 SVGAGI. V lost 7 bases to trimming and J lost 5 bases; unmatched junction nucleotides: 6. The CDR3 bases are TGTGCCAGCATGGAGCGGGGGAGTGAGACCCAGTACTTC. Encoded protein: CASMERGSETQYF.

V usage is TRBV5-1 and J usage is TRBJ2-4, with 7 bases fitting TRBD2. The CDR3 sequence is 15 residues long. Germline V gives CDR1 SGHRS, CDR2 YFSETQ. Unmatched junction bases numbered 8, after V lost 0 bases and J lost 8 bases. The CDR3 is CASSLEHGGKDIQYF. The CDR3 coding sequence is TGCGCCAGCAGCTTGGAACACGGGGGGAAAGACATTCAGTACTTC.

J is TRBJ2-7 and V is TRBV29-1; 9 nucleotides align to TRBD2. The junction had 4 bases not matched to a gene; V was cut back by 6 bases and J by 4 bases. The CDR3 loop spans 12 amino acids. Germline loops: CDR1 SQVTM, CDR2 ANQGSEA. The CDR3 DNA follows: TGCAGCGTAGCGGGGGGTTCATACGAGCAGTACTTC. This translates into CSVAGGSYEQYF.

This clonotype was picked up a small number of times. V usage is TRBV7-6 and J usage is TRBJ2-5, with 8 bases that match TRBD1. From germline, CDR1 is SGHVS and CDR2 FNYEAQ. The CDR3 runs 14 residues. Trimming cost V 3 bases and J 5 bases; bases outside gene matches: 5. The CDR3, as DNA: TGTGCCAGCAGCTTCGGACAGGGCTGGGAGACCCAGTACTTC. Protein: CASSFGQGWETQYF.

This clonotype was observed many times. The chain employs TRBV5-5 and TRBJ2-7, with D possibly being TRBD1 (5 bases). Germline CDR1 SGHKS, CDR2 YYEKEE (reference sequence). With 4 bases removed from V and 4 bases from J, the gap between germline ends came to 18 bases. The CDR3 extends over 15 amino acids. CDR3 sequence reads: CASSQTPSRVYEQYF. CDR3 nucleotide sequence: TGTGCCAGCAGCCAGACCCCCTCCAGGGTTTACGAGCAGTACTTC. Complete variable domain (other parts from reference TRBV5-5 and TRBJ2-7): DAGVTQSPTHLIKTRGQQVTLRCSPISGHKSVSWYQQVLGQGPQFIFQYYEKEERGRGNFPDRFSARQFPNYSSELNVNALLLGDSALYLCASSQTPSRVYEQYFGPGTRLTVT.

Many counts were recorded for this clonotype. The V call is TRBV6-5, the J call TRBJ2-1; weak D call: TRBD2 (6 bases). CDR1 MNHEY and CDR2 SVGAGI come from the germline V gene. Trimming left V 6 bases short and J 4 bases short, with 10 bases between. The length of the CDR3 is 13 residues. In DNA form, the CDR3 reads TGTGCCAGCAGGAAGACTAGTTACAATGAGCAGTTCTTC. This gives the protein CASRKTSYNEQFF.

This clonotype was observed many times. The chain combines TRBV11-2 with TRBJ2-3; perhaps TRBD1 as D (5 bases). The V gene's germline CDR1 is SGHAT and CDR2 FQNNGV. The CDR3 is made up of 13 amino acids. Trimming removed 10 bases at V and 0 bases at J, with 11 bases between. The CDR3 DNA sequence: TGTGCCACCACAGGATTTAGCACAGATACGCAGTATTTT. Its protein product is CATTGFSTDTQYF.

About this clonotype itself: A far bigger clonotype differs at one base, so this is likely a read error. The gene calls are TRBV7-6 and TRBJ1-4; a weak D match, TRBD1 (6 bases). The CDR3 spans 18 residues. CDR1 is SGHVS and CDR2 is FNYEAQ in the germline V gene. CDR3 protein: CAISPTDSKRATNEKLFF. The CDR3 nucleotides are TGTGCCATCAGCCCCACGGACAGCAAACGAGCAACTAATGAAAAACTGTTTTTT.

This clonotype was recorded many times. The rearrangement joins TRBV6-2 or TRBV6-3 to TRBJ1-2; tentative D call: TRBD1 (6 bases). The CDR3 runs 14 residues. V gave up 7 bases and J gave up 4 bases, with 16 bases separating them. Germline V gene sequence: CDR1 MNHEY, CDR2 SVGEGT. CDR3 residues: CASTNPGQFYGYTF. The CDR3 bases are TGTGCCAGCACTAATCCTGGACAGTTCTATGGCTACACCTTC.

This clonotype has ten or more counts. The chain is built from TRBV7-6 and TRBJ2-5; D unclear. Trimming stripped 3 bases from V and 0 bases from J, with 11 bases between. Germline CDR1 reads SGHVS; CDR2 reads FNYEAQ. There are 15 residues in the CDR3. As DNA, the CDR3 is TGTGCCAGCAGCTTTCGGTCCCGCAACCAAGAGACCCAGTACTTC. Translated: CASSFRSRNQETQYF.

This clonotype has at least ten counts. The V call is TRBV18, the J call TRBJ2-2; D perhaps matches TRBD1 (5 bases). V was cut by 4 bases and J by 3 bases, with 12 bases left in between. This CDR3 is built from 15 residues. Germline V lookup: CDR1 KGHSH, CDR2 LQKENI. The CDR3 is CASSRRTTDTGELFF. The DNA for the CDR3 is TGTGCCAGCTCACGCAGGACGACAGACACCGGGGAGCTGTTTTTT.

This clonotype was detected ten times or more. The rearrangement uses TRBV12-3 or TRBV12-4 and TRBJ1-1; possibly TRBD1 for D (5 bases). V lost 2 bases, J lost 3 bases, and 13 bases lay in between. CDR3 length equals 15 residues. For the CDR3, the DNA is TGTGCCAGCAGTTTATACGGGGGAGATCACACTGAAGCTTTCTTT. It is translated as CASSLYGGDHTEAFF.

Ten or more counts support this clonotype. The rearrangement uses TRBV27 and TRBJ2-5, with 8 nucleotides matching TRBD1. The length of the CDR3 is 15 residues. The junction had 10 bases not matched to a gene; V was cut back by 5 bases and J by 5 bases. Germline assignment: CDR1 MNHEY and CDR2 SMNVEV (reference sequence). The CDR3 DNA follows: TGTGCCAGCAGTCCCAGGGGGCCTGGTACGGAGACCCAGTACTTC. Residues: CASSPRGPGTETQYF.

This clonotype was seen many times. This chain links TRBV10-3 with TRBJ2-1; D might be TRBD2 (7 bases). Trimming shortened V by 0 bases and J by 4 bases, and 13 bases separated the two germline ends. The V gene's germline CDR1 is ENHRY and CDR2 SYGVKD. This CDR3 spans 16 amino acids. CDR3 nucleotides: TGTGCCATCAGTGAGTCGGCGGGGGCAATTTACAATGAGCAGTTCTTC. This encodes CAISESAGAIYNEQFF.

Ten or more counts support this clonotype. The V and J genes are TRBV14 and TRBJ2-3; no clear D. Per germline, CDR1 SGHDN and CDR2 FVKESK. V lost 4 bases and J 6 bases, leaving 11 bases between the germline ends. This CDR3 region has 13 residues. The CDR3 DNA follows: TGTGCCAGCAGCCCCAGACTCGGGGATACGCAGTATTTT. Translation gives CASSPRLGDTQYF.

V and J are TRBV6-2 or TRBV6-3 and TRBJ2-7; TRBD1 aligns across 7 bases. V shed 3 bases and J 3 bases; nucleotides not matched to a gene: 8. Germline V gene sequence: CDR1 MNHEY, CDR2 SVGEGT. The CDR3 is 15 residues long. The DNA for the CDR3 is TGTGCCAGCAGTTATCCACGGACAGGCCACTACGAGCAGTACTTC. Translation: CASSYPRTGHYEQYF.

This clonotype showed up many times. The CDR3 loop is CASSFADQPQHF. The DNA of the CDR3 is TGTGCCAGCAGTTTTGCCGATCAGCCCCAGCATTTT. V and J are TRBV12-3 or TRBV12-4 and TRBJ1-5; D uncertain. The CDR3 runs to 12 residues. V dropped 3 bases and J dropped 5 bases, with 5 bases sitting between them.

This clonotype was detected many times. V usage is TRBV2 and J usage is TRBJ1-3; the D gene is possibly TRBD1 (5 bases). CDR1 SNHLY and CDR2 FYNNEI come from the germline V gene. The CDR3 runs to 14 residues. The germline V and J ends were trimmed by 7 bases and 0 bases, with 10 bases remaining between them. DNA for the CDR3: TGTGCCAGCACGGCGGGGCACTCTGGAAACACCATATATTTT. Translated, it gives CASTAGHSGNTIYF.

Note on this clonotype: A far larger clone differs by one base, so this is likely a read error. The rearrangement joins TRBV6-6 to TRBJ1-1; TRBD1 might be the D (5 bases). V dropped 5 bases and J dropped 1 base, with 14 bases sitting between them. The CDR3 loop spans 15 amino acids. Germline V gene data show CDR1 as MNHNY and CDR2 as SVGAGI (reference sequence). The CDR3 DNA reads as TGTGCCAGCAGTGAGTCTCAGGGCTGGAACACTGAAGCTTTCTTT. Protein sequence: CASSESQGWNTEAFF.

Notes on this clonotype: This is likely an artifact of a read error, given a far larger clone one base away. V gene TRBV10-3 combines with J gene TRBJ2-1, with 13 bases matching TRBD2. In germline, CDR1 is ENHRY, CDR2 SYGVKD. V shed 3 bases, J shed 6 bases, and the junction held 2 bases outside the gene matches. This CDR3 is built from 15 residues. The CDR3 DNA is TGTGCCATCAGTGAACTAGCGGGGGGGCCCAATGAGCAGTTCTTC. Its translation: CAISELAGGPNEQFF.

At least ten counts were recorded for this clonotype. This chain connects TRBV20-1 to TRBJ2-1, with 10 nucleotides matching TRBD2. V dropped 4 bases and J dropped 3; count of bases not matched to a gene: 9. Germline V gene data show CDR1 as DFQATT and CDR2 as SNEGSKA (reference sequence). The CDR3 is 16 amino acids. The CDR3 protein is CSAIKRGGLIYNEQFF. CDR3 bases: TGCAGTGCTATAAAGCGGGGGGGGCTTATCTACAATGAGCAGTTCTTC.

This chain connects TRBV11-3 to TRBJ2-3, with D possibly matching TRBD1 (5 bases). The CDR3 extends over 14 amino acids. Germline CDR1 reads SGHNT; CDR2 reads YENEEA. V was shortened by 4 bases and J by 2 bases, with 10 bases between the two germline ends. The CDR3 bases are TGTGCCAGCAGCTCACGACAGAACACAGATACGCAGTATTTT. Translating gives CASSSRQNTDTQYF.

There are many counts of this clonotype. The DNA for the CDR3 is TGTGCCAGCAGCGTAAGGTTCGAGGGGAGCGAGCAGTACTTC. Translating it yields CASSVRFEGSEQYF. V gene TRBV9 combines with J gene TRBJ2-7; the D gene could be TRBD1 or TRBD2 (5 bases each). This CDR3 comprises 14 residues. Germline CDR1 SGDLS, CDR2 YYNGEE. Between the trimmed V and J ends, which lost 1 base and 6 bases, there was a span of 14 bases.

The V gene is TRBV27, the J gene TRBJ1-6; no reliable D call. The CDR3 consists of 14 residues. Germline CDR1 is MNHEY and CDR2 is SMNVEV (reference sequence). V was clipped by 0 bases and J by 9 bases, with 9 bases between them. The CDR3 loop is CASSLSGTGSPLHF. The CDR3 DNA is TGTGCCAGCAGTTTATCGGGTACCGGTTCACCCCTCCACTTT.

This clonotype appeared many times. The chain combines TRBV12-3 or TRBV12-4 with TRBJ2-2; unclear D gene. Trimming removed 5 bases at V and 6 bases at J, with 13 bases between. The CDR3 extends over 14 amino acids. CDR3 loop: CASSHGRQSGELFF. The CDR3 nucleotides are TGTGCCAGCAGTCACGGACGTCAATCCGGGGAGCTGTTTTTT.

This clonotype was seen ten or more times. The chain combines TRBV20-1 with TRBJ1-2; D unresolved. The CDR3 spans 12 residues. V lost 6 bases, J lost 0 bases, and 8 bases lay in between. Germline loops: CDR1 DFQATT, CDR2 SNEGSKA (reference sequence). The DNA of the CDR3 is TGCAGTGCCCCGGAAGCTAACTATGGCTACACCTTC. This gives the protein CSAPEANYGYTF.

This clonotype was detected many times. V and J are TRBV6-5 and TRBJ2-1, with TRBD2 matching over 10 bases. Germline values: CDR1 MNHEY, CDR2 SVGAGI. This CDR3 is 16 amino acids long. V shed 2 bases and J 9 bases; nucleotides not matched to a gene: 10. The CDR3 sequence is CASSYPSGGGVVEQFF. The CDR3 nucleotides read TGTGCCAGCAGTTACCCGAGCGGGGGGGGGGTGGTTGAGCAGTTCTTC.

This clonotype was counted at least ten times. The chain is built from TRBV5-1 and TRBJ2-1, with D perhaps TRBD1 or TRBD2 (5 bases each). The germline V and J ends were trimmed by 4 bases and 3 bases, with 11 bases remaining between them. The CDR3 has 14 residues. From germline, CDR1 is SGHRS and CDR2 YFSETQ. CDR3 sequence: CASSPGLNYNEQFF. In nucleotides, the CDR3 is TGCGCCAGCAGCCCGGGGCTAAACTACAATGAGCAGTTCTTC.

The table lists this clonotype with many counts. V gene TRBV6-8 combines with J gene TRBJ1-5; D gene ambiguous. CDR3 length: 13 amino acids. Trimming stripped 6 bases from V and 5 bases from J, with 11 bases between. Germline-derived CDR1 and CDR2 are MNHGY and SAAAGT. CDR3 sequence reads: CASRLVVDQPQHF. The CDR3 coding sequence is TGTGCCAGCAGATTGGTGGTGGATCAGCCCCAGCATTTT.

In regard to this clonotype: One base separates it from a far larger clone, so it is likely a read error. The final CDR3 position lacks the conserved phenylalanine or tryptophan, pointing to a likely read error. This chain links TRBV6-8 with TRBJ2-3; 10 bases line up with TRBD1. The germline V gene encodes CDR1 MNHGY and CDR2 SAAAGT. V was pared by 5 bases and J by 7 bases, with 15 bases of the junction left unmatched. CDR3 length: 17 amino acids. CDR3 amino acids: CASSHSPGTGVPYTQYY. The CDR3 DNA sequence: TGTGCCAGCAGTCATTCTCCCGGGACAGGGGTCCCCTATACGCAGTATTAT.